This T cell receptor beta chain was recovered during a study of identifying expanded T cells in peripheral blood. No infections or other immune events were documented during collection. V lost 5 bases and J lost 3, with 10 bases in between. CDR1 is LNHDA and CDR2 is SQIVND in the germline V gene (reference sequence). The CDR3 consists of 13 residues. Findings and caveats of the study: Across healthy donors, higher total template counts meant significantly greater two-week count variance. About 1.3 clones differed between technical replicates, versus around 15 and 19 over time.

On this clone: Its matching antigen is unknown.

The repertoire was sequenced with immunoSEQ multiplex PCR; TCRdb's copy has only in-frame clones and lacks some. The table includes more than 65,000 clones, 70% to 90% detected once. The V gene is TRBV19, the J gene TRBJ1-1; D remains unclear. This clonotype originated in a person aged 18 to 75 in good health. Source material: blood. Here the CDR3 reads CASSRTAYTEAFF. The CDR3 nucleotides read TGTGCCAGTAGTCGTACAGCCTACACTGAAGCTTTCTTT.